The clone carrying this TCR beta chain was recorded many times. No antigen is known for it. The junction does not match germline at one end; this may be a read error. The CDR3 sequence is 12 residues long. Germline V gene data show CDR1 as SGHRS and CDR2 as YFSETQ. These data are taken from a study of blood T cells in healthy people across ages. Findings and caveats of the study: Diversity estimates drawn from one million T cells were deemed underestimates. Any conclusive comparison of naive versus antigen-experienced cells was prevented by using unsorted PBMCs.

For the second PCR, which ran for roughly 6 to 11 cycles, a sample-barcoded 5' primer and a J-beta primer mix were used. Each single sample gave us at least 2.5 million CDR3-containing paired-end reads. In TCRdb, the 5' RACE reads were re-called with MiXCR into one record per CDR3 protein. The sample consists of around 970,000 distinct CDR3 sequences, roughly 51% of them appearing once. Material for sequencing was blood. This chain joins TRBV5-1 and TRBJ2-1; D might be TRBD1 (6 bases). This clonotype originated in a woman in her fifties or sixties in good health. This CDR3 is CASSSDRNEQFF. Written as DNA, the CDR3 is TGTGCCAGCAGTTCAGACAGGAATGAGCAGTTCTTC. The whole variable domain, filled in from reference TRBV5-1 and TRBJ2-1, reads KAGVTQTPRYLIKTRGQQVTLSCSPISGHRSVSWYQQTPGQGLQFLFEYFSETQRNKGNFPGRFSGRQFSNSRSEMNVSTLELGDSALYLCASSSDRNEQFFGPGTRLTVL.